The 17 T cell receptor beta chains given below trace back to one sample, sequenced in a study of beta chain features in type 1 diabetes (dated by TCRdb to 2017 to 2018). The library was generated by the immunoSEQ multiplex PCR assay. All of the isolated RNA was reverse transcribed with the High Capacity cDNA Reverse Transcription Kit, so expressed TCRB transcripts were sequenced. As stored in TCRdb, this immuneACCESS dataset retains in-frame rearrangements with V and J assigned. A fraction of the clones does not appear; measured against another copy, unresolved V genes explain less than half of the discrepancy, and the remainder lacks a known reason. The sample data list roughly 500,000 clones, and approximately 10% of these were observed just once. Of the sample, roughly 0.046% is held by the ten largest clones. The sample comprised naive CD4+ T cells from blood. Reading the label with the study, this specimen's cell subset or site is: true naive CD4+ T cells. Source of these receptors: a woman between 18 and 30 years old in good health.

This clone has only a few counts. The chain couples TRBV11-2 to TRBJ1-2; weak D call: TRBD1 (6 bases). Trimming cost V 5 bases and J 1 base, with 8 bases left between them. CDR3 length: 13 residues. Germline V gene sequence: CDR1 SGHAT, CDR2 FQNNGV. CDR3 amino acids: CASSRQVNYGYTF. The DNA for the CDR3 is TGTGCCAGCAGCCGACAGGTTAACTATGGCTACACCTTC.

The CDR3 sequence is CASSYLGLAGRAKNIQYF. The CDR3 nucleotides are TGTGCCAGCAGTTACTTGGGACTAGCGGGGAGAGCCAAAAACATTCAGTACTTC. This sequence joins TRBV28 and TRBJ2-4; TRBD2 matches at 13 bases. The CDR3 is 18 amino acids. Trimming removed 4 bases from V and 0 bases from J; junction bases left unmatched: 6. Germline lookup yields CDR1 MDHEN and CDR2 SYDVKM. Supplemented by reference TRBV28 and TRBJ2-4, the full variable domain reads DVKVTQSSRYLVKRTGEKVFLECVQDMDHENMFWYRQDPGLGLRLIYFSYDVKMKEKGDIPEGYSVSREKKERFSLILESASTNQTSMYLCASSYLGLAGRAKNIQYFGAGTRLSVL.

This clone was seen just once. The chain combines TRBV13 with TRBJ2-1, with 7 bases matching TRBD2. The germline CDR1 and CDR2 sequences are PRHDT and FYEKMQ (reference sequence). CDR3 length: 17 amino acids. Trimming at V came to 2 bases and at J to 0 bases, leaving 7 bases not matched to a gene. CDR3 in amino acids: CASSLRGSFSSYNEQFF. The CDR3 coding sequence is TGTGCCAGCAGCTTACGCGGGAGCTTTAGCTCCTACAATGAGCAGTTCTTC.

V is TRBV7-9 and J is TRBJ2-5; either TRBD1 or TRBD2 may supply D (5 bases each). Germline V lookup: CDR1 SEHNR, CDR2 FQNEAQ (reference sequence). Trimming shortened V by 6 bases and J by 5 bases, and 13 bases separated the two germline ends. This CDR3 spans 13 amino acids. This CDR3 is CASRIRDGETQYF. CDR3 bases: TGTGCCAGCAGGATCCGGGACGGGGAGACCCAGTACTTC.

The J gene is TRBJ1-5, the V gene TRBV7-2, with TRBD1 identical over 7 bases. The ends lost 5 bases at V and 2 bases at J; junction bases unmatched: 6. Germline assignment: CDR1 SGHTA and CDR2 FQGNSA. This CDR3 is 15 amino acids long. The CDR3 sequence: CASSLQQGGNQPQHF. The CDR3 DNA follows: TGTGCCAGCAGCCTTCAGCAGGGGGGCAATCAGCCCCAGCATTTT.

CDR3 protein: CASREPGLAGGDTQYF. CDR3 in DNA: TGTGCCAGTAGGGAACCGGGACTAGCGGGTGGAGATACGCAGTATTTT. The chain has TRBV19 and TRBJ2-3, with TRBD2 matching 12 bases. The germline V gene has CDR1 LNHDA and CDR2 SQIVND (reference sequence). This CDR3 comprises 16 residues. After removal of 6 bases from V and 5 bases from J, the junction contained 9 bases not matched to a gene.

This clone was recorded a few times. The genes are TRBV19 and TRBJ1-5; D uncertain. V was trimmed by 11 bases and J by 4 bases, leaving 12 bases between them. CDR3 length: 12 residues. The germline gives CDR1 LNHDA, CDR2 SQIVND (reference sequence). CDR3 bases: TGTGCCGTCAGTACGGTAAATCAGCCCCAGCATTTT. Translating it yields CAVSTVNQPQHF. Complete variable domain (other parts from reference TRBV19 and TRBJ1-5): DGGITQSPKYLFRKEGQNVTLSCEQNLNHDAMYWYRQDPGQGLRLIYYSQIVNDFQKGDIAEGYSVSREKKESFPLTVTSAQKNPTAFYLCAVSTVNQPQHFGDGTRLSIL.

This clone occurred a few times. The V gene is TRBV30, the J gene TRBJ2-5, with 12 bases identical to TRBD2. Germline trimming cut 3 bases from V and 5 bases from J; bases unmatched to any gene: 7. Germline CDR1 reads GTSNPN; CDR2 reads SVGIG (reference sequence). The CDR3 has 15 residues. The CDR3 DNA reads TGTGCCTGGAGAAGGCTGGGACTAGCGGGTGAGACCCAGTACTTC. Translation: CAWRRLGLAGETQYF.

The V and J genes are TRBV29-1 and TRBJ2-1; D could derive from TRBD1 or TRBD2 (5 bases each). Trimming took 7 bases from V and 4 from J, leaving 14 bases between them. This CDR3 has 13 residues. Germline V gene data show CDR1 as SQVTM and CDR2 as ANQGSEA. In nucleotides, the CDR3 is TGCAGCGGTGGGGGTAGTGGGTACAATGAGCAGTTCTTC. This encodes CSGGGSGYNEQFF.

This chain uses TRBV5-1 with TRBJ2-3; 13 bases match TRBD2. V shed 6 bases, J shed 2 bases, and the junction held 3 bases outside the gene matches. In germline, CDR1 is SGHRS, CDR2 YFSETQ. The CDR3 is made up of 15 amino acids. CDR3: CASNGLAGDTDTQYF. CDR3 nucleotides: TGCGCCAGCAACGGACTAGCGGGAGACACAGATACGCAGTATTTT.

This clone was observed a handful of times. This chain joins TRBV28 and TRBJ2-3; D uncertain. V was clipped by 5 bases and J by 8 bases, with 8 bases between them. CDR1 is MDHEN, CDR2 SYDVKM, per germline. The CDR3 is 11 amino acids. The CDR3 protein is CASSMHGTQYF. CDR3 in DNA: TGTGCCAGCAGTATGCACGGTACGCAGTATTTT.

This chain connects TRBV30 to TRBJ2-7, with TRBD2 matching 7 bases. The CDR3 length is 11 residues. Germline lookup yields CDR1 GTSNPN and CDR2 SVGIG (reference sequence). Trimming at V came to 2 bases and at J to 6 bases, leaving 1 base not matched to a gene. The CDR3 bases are TGTGCCTGGAGTTGGGGGGGCGAGCAGTACTTC. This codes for CAWSWGGEQYF.

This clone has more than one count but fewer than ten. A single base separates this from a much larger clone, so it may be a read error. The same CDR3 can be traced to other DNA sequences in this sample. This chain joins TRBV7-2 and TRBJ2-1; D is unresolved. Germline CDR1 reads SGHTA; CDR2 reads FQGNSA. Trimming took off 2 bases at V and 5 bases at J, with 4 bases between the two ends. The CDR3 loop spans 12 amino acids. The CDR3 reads CASSLTDNEQFF. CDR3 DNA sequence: TGTGCCAGCAGCTTAACCGACAATGAGCAGTTCTTC.

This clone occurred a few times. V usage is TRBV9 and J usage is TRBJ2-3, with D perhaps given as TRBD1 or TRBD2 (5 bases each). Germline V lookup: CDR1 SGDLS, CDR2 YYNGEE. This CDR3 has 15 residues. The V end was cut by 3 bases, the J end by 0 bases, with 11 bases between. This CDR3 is CASSARDPSTDTQYF. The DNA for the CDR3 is TGTGCCAGCAGCGCCCGGGACCCAAGCACAGATACGCAGTATTTT.

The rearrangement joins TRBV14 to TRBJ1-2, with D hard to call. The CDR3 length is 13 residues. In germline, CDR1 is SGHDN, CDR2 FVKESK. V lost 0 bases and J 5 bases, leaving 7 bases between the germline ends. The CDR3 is CASSQEIGYGYTF. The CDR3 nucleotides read TGTGCCAGCAGCCAAGAAATCGGGTATGGCTACACCTTC.

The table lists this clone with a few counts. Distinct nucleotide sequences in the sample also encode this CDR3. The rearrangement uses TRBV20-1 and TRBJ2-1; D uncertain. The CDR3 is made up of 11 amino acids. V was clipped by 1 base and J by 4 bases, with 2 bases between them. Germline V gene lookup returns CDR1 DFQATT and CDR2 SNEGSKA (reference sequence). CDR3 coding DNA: TGCAGTGCTAGAGGGTACAATGAGCAGTTCTTC. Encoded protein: CSARGYNEQFF.

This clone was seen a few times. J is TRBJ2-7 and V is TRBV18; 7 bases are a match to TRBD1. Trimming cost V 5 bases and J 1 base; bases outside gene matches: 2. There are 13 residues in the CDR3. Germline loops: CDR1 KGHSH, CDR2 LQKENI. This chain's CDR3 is CASSGGQSYEQYF. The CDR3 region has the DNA TGTGCCAGCTCAGGGGGACAGTCCTACGAGCAGTACTTC.